This entry describes one T cell receptor (beta chain). The antigen remains undetermined. PCR involved 60 Vbeta and 13 Jbeta primers. The data were produced by immunoSEQ multiplex PCR, yet TCRdb's version contains in-frame clones alone and is incomplete. The sample holds under 200,000 clones; 73% are singletons and the top ten take about 1.7%. These data are taken from a study of cytomegalovirus exposure and HLA in healthy donors. All donors participated as healthy donors of bone marrow. Notes on the study in general: Reported performance of the classifier showed diagnosis of cytomegalovirus status with high specificity and sensitivity. CMV antigen specificity was confirmed in vitro for three CMV-associated chains.

The TCR sequence derives from a woman in her 30s in good health and CMV-seronegative. Sequenced: PBMCs.

CDR3 sequence reads: CASSGDRGRDGYTF. DNA for the CDR3: TGTGCCAGCAGCGGAGACAGGGGAAGGGATGGCTACACCTTC. V and J are TRBV11-2 and TRBJ1-2, with 8 bases lining up with TRBD1. V shed 5 bases, J shed 6 bases, and the junction held 8 bases outside the gene matches. The CDR3 has 14 residues. Germline V gene data show CDR1 as SGHAT and CDR2 as FQNNGV.